The clone carrying this TCR beta chain was picked up a small number of times. What it recognizes is unknown. This specimen comes from a study of cytomegalovirus exposure and HLA in healthy donors. Findings and limits, study-wide: Subsequent analysis found a tendency for first-cohort TCR clusters to co-occur within the 120 or so validation repertoires.

Method: immunoSEQ multiplex PCR; TCRdb's copy keeps in-frame clones and lacks some. Among some 290,000 clones listed, around 90% were seen once. The CDR3 length is 15 residues. CDR1 MNHEY and CDR2 SMNVEV come from the germline V gene (reference sequence). V lost 5 bases and J 6 bases, leaving 20 bases between the germline ends. Sample: PBMCs. The chain carries TRBV27 and TRBJ2-7; D not certain. This clonotype was obtained from a young man in good health and CMV-seronegative. The CDR3 region has the DNA TGTGCCAGCAGTCTCTCCCCTACCCAGACACGCGAGCAGTACTTC. Translation: CASSLSPTQTREQYF.